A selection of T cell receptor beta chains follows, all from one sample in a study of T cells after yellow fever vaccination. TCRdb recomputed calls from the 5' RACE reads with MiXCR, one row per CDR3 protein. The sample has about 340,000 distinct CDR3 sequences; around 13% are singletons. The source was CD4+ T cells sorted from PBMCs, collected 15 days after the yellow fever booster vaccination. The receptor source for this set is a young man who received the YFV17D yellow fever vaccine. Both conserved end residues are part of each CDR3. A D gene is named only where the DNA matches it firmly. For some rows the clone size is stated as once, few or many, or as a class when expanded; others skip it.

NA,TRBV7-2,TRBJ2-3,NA,TGTGCCAGCAGCCCCGGGGGCCGTCCTGATACGCAGTATTTT,CASSPGGRPDTQYF
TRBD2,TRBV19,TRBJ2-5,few,TGTGCCAGTAGTATAGGACGGGCTAGCGGGGGGACCCAGTACTTC,CASSIGRASGGTQYF
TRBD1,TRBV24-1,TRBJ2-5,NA,TGTGCCACCAGTGATTCGGGACAGGGGTACGAGACCCAGTACTTC,CATSDSGQGYETQYF
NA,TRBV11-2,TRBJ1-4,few,TGTGCCAGCAACACCCTGGGACGTGCTAATGAAAAACTGTTTTTT,CASNTLGRANEKLFF
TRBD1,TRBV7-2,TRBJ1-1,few,TGTGCCAGCAGCTTAGCGGGACAGGGTATAACTTTCTTT,CASSLAGQGITFF
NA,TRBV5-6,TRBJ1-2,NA,TGTGCCAGCAGCTTGGTTGCGGGAGATGGCTACACCTTC,CASSLVAGDGYTF
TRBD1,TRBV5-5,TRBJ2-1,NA,TGTGCCAGCAGCCTCCGGGGGACAGGGGCGAGTGAGCAGTTCTTC,CASSLRGTGASEQFF
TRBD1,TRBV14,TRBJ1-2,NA,TGTGCCAGCAGCCAAGTGGGGGACAGAGACTATGGCTACACCTTC,CASSQVGDRDYGYTF
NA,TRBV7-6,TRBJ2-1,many,TGTGCCAGCTCAACCGAGGGGTTCGGCAATGAGCAGTTCTTC,CASSTEGFGNEQFF
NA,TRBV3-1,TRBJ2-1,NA,TGTGCCAGCAGCCGGGTTTTAAATGAGCAGTTCTTC,CASSRVLNEQFF
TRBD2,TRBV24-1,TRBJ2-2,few,TGTGCCACCGGTTATTCGGGGGGTTCGAACACCGGGGAGCTGTTTTTT,CATGYSGGSNTGELFF
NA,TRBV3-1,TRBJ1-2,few,TGTGCCAGCAGCCAATCGGAGGCACGAGGCTACACCTTC,CASSQSEARGYTF
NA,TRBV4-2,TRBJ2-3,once,TGTGCCAGCAGCCCCCGGGGAAGCCTGGGGGGAGGCGGCACAGATACGCAGTATTTT,CASSPRGSLGGGGTDTQYF
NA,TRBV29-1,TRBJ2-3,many,TGCAGCGTTGGGACTACCCGCACAGATACGCAGTATTTT,CSVGTTRTDTQYF
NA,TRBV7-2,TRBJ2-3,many,TGTGCCAGCAGCGAGAATGCACGGGGTACGCAGTATTTT,CASSENARGTQYF
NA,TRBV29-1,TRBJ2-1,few,TGCAGCGTGGGGGGTTGGGGCTCAATATTCAATGAGCAGTTCTTC,CSVGGWGSIFNEQFF
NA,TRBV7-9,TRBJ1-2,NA,TGTGCCAGCAGGGGGCGCGGTAACTATGGCTACACCTTC,CASRGRGNYGYTF
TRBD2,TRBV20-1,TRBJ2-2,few,TGCAGTGCTCCTACTAGCGCTAACGGGGAGCTGTTTTTT,CSAPTSANGELFF
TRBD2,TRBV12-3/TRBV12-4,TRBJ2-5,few,TGTGCCAGCAGTAGACTAGCGGGGGGGCCAGAGACCCAGTACTTC,CASSRLAGGPETQYF
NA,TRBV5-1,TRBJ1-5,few,TGCGCCAGCAGCTTGGCCGGATATAGGGGTCAGCCCCAGCATTTT,CASSLAGYRGQPQHF